This is a list of T cell receptor beta chains from one sample in a study of shared clonotypes between healthy human individuals. Using immunoSEQ multiplex PCR, the repertoire was profiled, and TCRdb retains in-frame clones only, with some absent. The table lists around 2.1 million clones, about 92% of them singletons. Sequenced sample: naive CD8+ T cells from PBMCs. The source of these receptors is a man aged 18-30 years in good health. Some clones in this sample may be carry-over from other donors' samples. Each CDR3 is given without its conserved first and last residue.

V	CDR3
TRBV7-9	ASSSTSGRGYNEQF
TRBV11-2	ASSLSGRGVYEQY
TRBV5-6	ASSQGLVPDTQY
TRBV4-3	ASSQGLAGAGEQY
TRBV5-6	ASSLPLGGTSYNEQF
TRBV19	ASSDDRRSYNEQF
TRBV19	ASSVKQGATWYGYT
TRBV5-6	ASSLSPSEKLF
TRBV5-4	ASSLGGGRVEQY
TRBV6-5	ASSPDRFSYEQY
TRBV7-5	ARSLFTGSEDSAGEQY
TRBV9	ASSVDEGIGPLGMNTEAF
TRBV28	ASSLRDPKGYT